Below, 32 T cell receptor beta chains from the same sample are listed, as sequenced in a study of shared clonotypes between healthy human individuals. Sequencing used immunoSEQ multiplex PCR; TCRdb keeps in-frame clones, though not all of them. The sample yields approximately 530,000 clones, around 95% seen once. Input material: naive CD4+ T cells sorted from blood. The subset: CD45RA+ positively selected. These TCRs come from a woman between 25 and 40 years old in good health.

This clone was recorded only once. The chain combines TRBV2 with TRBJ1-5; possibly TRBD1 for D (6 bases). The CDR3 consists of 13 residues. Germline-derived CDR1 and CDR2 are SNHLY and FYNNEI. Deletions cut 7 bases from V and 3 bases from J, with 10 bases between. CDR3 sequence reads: CASNDRNNQPQHF. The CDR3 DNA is TGTGCCAGCAACGACAGGAACAATCAGCCCCAGCATTTT.

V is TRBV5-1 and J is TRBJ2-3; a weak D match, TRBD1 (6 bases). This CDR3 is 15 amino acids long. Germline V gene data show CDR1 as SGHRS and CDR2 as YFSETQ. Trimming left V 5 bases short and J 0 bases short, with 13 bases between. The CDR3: CASRALGASTDTQYF. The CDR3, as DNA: TGCGCCAGCAGGGCCTTGGGGGCTAGCACAGATACGCAGTATTTT.

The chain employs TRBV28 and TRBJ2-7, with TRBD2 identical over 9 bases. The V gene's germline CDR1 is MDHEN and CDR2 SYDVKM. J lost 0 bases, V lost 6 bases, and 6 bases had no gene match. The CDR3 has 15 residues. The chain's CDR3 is CASSDLAGSSYEQYF. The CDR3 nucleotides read TGTGCCAGCAGCGATCTAGCGGGAAGCTCCTACGAGCAGTACTTC.

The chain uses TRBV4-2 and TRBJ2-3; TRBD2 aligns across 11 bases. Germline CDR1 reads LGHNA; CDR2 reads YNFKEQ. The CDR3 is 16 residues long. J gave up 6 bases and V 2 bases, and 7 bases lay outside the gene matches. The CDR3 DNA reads TGTGCCAGCAGCCAATTTATTTCTAGCGGGGGGGATACGCAGTATTTT. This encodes CASSQFISSGGDTQYF.

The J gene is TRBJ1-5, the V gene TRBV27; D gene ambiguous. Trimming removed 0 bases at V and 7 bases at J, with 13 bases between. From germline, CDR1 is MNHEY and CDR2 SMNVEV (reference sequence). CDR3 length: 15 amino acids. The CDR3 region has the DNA TGTGCCAGCAGTTTATCGACCTCACCCAGGCAGCCCCAGCATTTT. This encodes CASSLSTSPRQPQHF.

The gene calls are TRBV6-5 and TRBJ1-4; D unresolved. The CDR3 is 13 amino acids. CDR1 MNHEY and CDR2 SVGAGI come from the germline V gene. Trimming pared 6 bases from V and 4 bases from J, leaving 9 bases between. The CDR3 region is CASRSSVNEKLFF. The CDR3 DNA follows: TGTGCCAGCAGAAGCAGTGTTAATGAAAAACTGTTTTTT.

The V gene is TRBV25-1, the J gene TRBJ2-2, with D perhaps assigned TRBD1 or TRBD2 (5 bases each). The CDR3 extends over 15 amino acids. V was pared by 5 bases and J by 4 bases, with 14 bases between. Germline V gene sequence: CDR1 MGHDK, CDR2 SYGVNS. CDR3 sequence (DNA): TGTGCCAGCAGTCCCCGGGACCCAACCACCGGGGAGCTGTTTTTT. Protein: CASSPRDPTTGELFF.

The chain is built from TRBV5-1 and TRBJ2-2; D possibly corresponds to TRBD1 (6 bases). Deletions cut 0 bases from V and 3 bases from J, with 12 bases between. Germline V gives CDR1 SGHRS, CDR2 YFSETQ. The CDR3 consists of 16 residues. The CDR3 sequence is CASSLVSGVYTGELFF. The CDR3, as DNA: TGCGCCAGCAGCTTGGTTTCAGGGGTCTACACCGGGGAGCTGTTTTTT. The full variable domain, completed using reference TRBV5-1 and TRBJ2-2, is KAGVTQTPRYLIKTRGQQVTLSCSPISGHRSVSWYQQTPGQGLQFLFEYFSETQRNKGNFPGRFSGRQFSNSRSEMNVSTLELGDSALYLCASSLVSGVYTGELFFGEGSRLTVL.

CDR3 coding DNA: TGTGCCGCAAGCAAGACCGAAAAACTGTTTTTT. This translates into CAASKTEKLFF. The chain links TRBV9 to TRBJ1-4, with unresolved D. Looked up from germline, CDR1 is SGDLS and CDR2 is YYNGEE. The CDR3 is 11 residues long. Trimming took 10 bases from V and 8 from J, leaving 12 bases between them.

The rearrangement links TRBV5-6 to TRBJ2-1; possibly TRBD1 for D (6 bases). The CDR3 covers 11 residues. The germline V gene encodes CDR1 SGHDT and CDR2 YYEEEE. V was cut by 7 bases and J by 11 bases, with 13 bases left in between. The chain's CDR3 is CASRRDTQQFF. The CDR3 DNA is TGTGCCAGCCGCCGGGACACCCAGCAGTTCTTC.

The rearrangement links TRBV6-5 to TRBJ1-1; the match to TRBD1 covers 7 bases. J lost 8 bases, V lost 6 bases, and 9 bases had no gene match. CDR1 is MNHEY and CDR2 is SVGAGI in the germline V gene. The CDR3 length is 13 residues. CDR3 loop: CASSLTGRGEAFF. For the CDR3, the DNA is TGTGCCAGCAGCTTGACAGGGCGAGGGGAAGCTTTCTTT.

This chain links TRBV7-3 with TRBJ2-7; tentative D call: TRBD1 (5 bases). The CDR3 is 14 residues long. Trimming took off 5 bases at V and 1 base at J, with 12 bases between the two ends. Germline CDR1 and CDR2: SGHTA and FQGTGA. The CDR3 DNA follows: TGTGCCAGCAGCCCAGGTGGGGCGTCCTACGAGCAGTACTTC. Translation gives CASSPGGASYEQYF.

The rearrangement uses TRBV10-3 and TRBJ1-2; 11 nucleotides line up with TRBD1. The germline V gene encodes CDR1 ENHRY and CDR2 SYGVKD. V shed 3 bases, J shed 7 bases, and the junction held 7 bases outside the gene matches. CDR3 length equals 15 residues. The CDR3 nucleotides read TGTGCCATCAGTGATTCCCCGGGACAGGGGGGTGGCTACACCTTC. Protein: CAISDSPGQGGGYTF.

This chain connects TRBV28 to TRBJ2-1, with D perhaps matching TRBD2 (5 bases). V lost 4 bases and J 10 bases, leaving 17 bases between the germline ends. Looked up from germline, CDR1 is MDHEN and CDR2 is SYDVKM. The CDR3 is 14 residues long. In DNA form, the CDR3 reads TGTGCCAGCAGTTCTGAGGGTCATAAGCGGGAGCAGTTCTTC. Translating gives CASSSEGHKREQFF. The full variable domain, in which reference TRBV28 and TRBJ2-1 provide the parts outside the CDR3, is DVKVTQSSRYLVKRTGEKVFLECVQDMDHENMFWYRQDPGLGLRLIYFSYDVKMKEKGDIPEGYSVSREKKERFSLILESASTNQTSMYLCASSSEGHKREQFFGPGTRLTVL.

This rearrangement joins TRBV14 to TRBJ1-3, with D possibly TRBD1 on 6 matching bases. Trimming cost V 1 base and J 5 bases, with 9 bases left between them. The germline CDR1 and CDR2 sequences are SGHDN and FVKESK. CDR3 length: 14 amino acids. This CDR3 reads CASSQARDRNTIYF. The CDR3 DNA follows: TGTGCCAGCAGCCAAGCACGGGACAGAAACACCATATATTTT.

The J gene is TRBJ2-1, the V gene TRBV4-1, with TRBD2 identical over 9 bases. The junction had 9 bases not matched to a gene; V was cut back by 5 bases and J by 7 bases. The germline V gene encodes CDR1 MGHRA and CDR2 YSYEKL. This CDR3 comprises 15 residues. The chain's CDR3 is CASSTPSGNWNEQFF. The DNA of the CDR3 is TGCGCCAGCAGCACACCTAGCGGGAATTGGAATGAGCAGTTCTTC.

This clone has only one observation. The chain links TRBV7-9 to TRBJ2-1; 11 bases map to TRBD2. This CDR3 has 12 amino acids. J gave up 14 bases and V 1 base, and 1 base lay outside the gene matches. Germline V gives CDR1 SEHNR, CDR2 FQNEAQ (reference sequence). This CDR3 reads CASSLVAGGKFF. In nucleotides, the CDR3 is TGTGCCAGCAGCTTAGTAGCGGGAGGGAAGTTCTTC.

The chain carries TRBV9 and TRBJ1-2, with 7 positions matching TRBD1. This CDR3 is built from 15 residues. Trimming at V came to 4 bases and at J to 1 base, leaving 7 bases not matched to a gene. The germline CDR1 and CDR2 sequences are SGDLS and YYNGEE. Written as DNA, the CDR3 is TGTGCCAGCAGCCCCGGGACAGCCGTTAACTATGGCTACACCTTC. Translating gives CASSPGTAVNYGYTF.

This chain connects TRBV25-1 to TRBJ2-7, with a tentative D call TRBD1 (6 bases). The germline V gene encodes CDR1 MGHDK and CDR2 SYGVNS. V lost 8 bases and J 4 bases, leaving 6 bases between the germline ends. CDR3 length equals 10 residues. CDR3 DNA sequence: TGTGCCAGCGGACAGTACGAGCAGTACTTC. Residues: CASGQYEQYF.

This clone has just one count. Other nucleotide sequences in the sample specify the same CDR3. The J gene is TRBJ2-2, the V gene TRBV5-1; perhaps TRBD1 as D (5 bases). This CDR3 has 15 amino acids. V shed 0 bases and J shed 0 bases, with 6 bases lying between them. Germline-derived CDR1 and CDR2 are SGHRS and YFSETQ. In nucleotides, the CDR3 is TGCGCCAGCAGCTTGGCAGGGCCGAACACCGGGGAGCTGTTTTTT. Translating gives CASSLAGPNTGELFF.

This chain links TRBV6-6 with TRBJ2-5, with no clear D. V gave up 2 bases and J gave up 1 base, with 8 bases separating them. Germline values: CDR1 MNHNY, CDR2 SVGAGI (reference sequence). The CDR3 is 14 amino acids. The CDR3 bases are TGTGCCAGCAGTTACACGGGCACCCAAGAGACCCAGTACTTC. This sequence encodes CASSYTGTQETQYF.

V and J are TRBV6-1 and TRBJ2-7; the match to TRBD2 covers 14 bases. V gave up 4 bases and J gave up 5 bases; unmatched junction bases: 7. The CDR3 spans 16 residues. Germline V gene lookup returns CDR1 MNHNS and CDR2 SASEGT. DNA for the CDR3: TGTGCCAGCAGTGGGGGGACTAGCGGGAGTGTCGACGAGCAGTACTTC. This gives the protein CASSGGTSGSVDEQYF.

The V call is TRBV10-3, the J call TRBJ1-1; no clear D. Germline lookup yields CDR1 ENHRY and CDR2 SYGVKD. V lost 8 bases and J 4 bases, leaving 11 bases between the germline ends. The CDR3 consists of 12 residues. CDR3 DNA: TGTGCCATCGGGAGTTTTTCCACTGAAGCTTTCTTT. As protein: CAIGSFSTEAFF.

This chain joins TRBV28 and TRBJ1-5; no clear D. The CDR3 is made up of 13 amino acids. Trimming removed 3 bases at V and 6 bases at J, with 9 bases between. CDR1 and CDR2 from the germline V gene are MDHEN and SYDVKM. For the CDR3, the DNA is TGTGCCAGCAGTTTTAACCGGGGTCAGCCCCAGCATTTT. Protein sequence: CASSFNRGQPQHF.

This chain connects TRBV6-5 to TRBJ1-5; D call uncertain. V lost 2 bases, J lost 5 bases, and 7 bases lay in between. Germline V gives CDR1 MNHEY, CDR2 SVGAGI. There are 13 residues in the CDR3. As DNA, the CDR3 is TGTGCCAGCAGTTACACCGGGGATCAGCCCCAGCATTTT. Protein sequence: CASSYTGDQPQHF.

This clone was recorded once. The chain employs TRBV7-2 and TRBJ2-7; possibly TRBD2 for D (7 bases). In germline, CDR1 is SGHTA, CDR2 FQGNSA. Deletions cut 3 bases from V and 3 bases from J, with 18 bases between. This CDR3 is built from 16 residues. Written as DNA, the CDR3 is TGTGCCAGCAGCTTCGTAGTCCAAGGGGGGGGCTACGAGCAGTACTTC. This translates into CASSFVVQGGGYEQYF.

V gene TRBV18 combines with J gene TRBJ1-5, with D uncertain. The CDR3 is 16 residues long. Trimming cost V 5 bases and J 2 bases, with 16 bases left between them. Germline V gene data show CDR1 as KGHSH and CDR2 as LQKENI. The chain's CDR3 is CASSFSGRVGNQPQHF. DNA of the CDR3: TGTGCCAGCTCATTCTCGGGCCGGGTGGGCAATCAGCCCCAGCATTTT.

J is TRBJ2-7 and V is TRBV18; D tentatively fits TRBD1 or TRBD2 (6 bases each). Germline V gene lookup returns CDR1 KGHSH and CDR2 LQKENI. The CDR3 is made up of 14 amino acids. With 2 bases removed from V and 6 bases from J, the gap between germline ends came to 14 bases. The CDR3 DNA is TGTGCCAGCTCACCATCGCCGGGGGCCTTCGAGCAGTACTTC. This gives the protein CASSPSPGAFEQYF.

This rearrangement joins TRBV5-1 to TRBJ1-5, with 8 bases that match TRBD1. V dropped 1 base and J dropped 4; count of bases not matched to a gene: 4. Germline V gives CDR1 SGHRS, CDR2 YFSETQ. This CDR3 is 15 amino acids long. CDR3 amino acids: CASSLTTGGNQPQHF. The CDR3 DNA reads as TGCGCCAGCAGCTTGACAACAGGGGGTAATCAGCCCCAGCATTTT.

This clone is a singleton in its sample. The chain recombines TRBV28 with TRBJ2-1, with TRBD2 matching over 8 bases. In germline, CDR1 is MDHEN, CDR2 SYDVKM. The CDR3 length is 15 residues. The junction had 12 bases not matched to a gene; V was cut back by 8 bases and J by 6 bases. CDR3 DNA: TGTGCCAGCGGGACTAGGCGGGAGAGTTCCAATGAGCAGTTCTTC. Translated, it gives CASGTRRESSNEQFF.

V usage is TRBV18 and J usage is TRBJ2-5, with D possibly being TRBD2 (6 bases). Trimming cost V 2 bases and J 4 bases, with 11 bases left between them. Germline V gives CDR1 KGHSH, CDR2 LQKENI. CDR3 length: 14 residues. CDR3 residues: CASSPSQTRETQYF. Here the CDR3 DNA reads TGTGCCAGCTCACCAAGCCAGACTAGAGAGACCCAGTACTTC.

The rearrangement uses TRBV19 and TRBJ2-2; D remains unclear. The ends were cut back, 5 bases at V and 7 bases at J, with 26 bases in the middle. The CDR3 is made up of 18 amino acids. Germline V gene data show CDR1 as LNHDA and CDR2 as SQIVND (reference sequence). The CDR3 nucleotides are TGTGCCAGTAGTCCCCTCGTCGCGGTTAACGGCCGGTACGGGGAGCTGTTTTTT. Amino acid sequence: CASSPLVAVNGRYGELFF.